The sequence of this T cell receptor beta chain was determined in a study of cytomegalovirus exposure and HLA in healthy donors. General study findings and limits: Researchers counted 164 TCR beta chains as cytomegalovirus-associated. Sequencing likely generated an artifact that appeared as a cluster of highly shared sequence variants. According to a later analysis, donors in an Asian-associated ancestry cluster reportedly had fewer N-insertions than the roughly 630-donor mean.

As regards this clone: Its antigen is undetermined.

Primers included in the PCR were 60 Vbeta and 13 Jbeta primers. Produced via immunoSEQ multiplex PCR; TCRdb's table is partial and in-frame only. The profile shows under 150,000 clones, approximately 84% of them singletons. Unrecorded immune exposures were likely, despite nominal health at sampling. CDR1 and CDR2 (germline): ENHRY, SYGVKD. The CDR3 is made up of 14 amino acids. Unmatched junction bases numbered 16, after V lost 10 bases and J lost 8 bases. The receptor comes from a woman in her thirties or forties in good health and CMV-seronegative. The sample was PBMCs. This chain connects TRBV10-3 to TRBJ1-2; 7 nucleotides match TRBD1. The CDR3 loop reads CATQRTGTLGGYTF. For the CDR3, the DNA is TGTGCCACCCAGAGGACAGGAACTTTAGGGGGCTACACCTTC.